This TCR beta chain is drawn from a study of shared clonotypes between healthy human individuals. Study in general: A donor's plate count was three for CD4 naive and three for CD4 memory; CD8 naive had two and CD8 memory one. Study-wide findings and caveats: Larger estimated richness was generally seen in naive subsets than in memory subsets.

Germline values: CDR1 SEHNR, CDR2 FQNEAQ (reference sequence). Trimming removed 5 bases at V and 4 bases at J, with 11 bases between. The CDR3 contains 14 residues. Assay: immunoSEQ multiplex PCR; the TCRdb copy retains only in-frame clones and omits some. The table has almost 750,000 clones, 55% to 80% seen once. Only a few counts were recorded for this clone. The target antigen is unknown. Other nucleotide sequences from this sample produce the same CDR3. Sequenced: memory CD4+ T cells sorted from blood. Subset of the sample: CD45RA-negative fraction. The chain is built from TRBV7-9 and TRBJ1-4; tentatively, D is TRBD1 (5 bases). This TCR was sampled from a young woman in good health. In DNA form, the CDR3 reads TGTGCCAGCAGCCTGGGGCAGGGTAATGAAAAACTGTTTTTT. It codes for CASSLGQGNEKLFF.